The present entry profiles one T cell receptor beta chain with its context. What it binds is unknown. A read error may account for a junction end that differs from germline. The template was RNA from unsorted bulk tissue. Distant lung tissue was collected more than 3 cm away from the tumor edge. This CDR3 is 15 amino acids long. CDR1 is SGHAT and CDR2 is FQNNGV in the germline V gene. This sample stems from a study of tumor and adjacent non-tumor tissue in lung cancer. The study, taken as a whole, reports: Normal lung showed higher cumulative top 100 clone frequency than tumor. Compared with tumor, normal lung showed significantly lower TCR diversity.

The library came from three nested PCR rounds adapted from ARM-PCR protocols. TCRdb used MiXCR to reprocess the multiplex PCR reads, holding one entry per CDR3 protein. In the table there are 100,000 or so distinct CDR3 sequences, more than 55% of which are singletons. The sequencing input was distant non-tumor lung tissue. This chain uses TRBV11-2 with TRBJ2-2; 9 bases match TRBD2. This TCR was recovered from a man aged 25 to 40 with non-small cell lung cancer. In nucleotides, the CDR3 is TGTGGCAGCAGCCTTAGCGGGAGTAACACCGGGGAGATGTTTTTT. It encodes CGSSLSGSNTGEMFF.